The source of this T cell receptor beta chain is a study of glioma-infiltrating T cells. The V end was cut by 4 bases, the J end by 4 bases, with 8 bases between. The CDR3 extends over 13 amino acids. Germline lookup yields CDR1 SNHLY and CDR2 FYNNEI. The iRepertoire nested amplicon-rescue multiplex PCR amplified TCR alpha and beta CDR3s from RNA. Each CDR3 protein is one row after TCRdb ran MiXCR on the multiplex PCR reads. This sample has about 130,000 distinct CDR3 sequences, with 24% found just once. This clonotype was seen more than once but under ten times. Sequencing input: glioma tissue, nonneoplastic brain tissue, or PBMCs (not recorded which). The V and J genes are TRBV2 and TRBJ2-1; D is unclear. The clonotype was recovered from a human donor with low-grade glioma or glioblastoma, undergoing nonglioma brain surgery, or in good health (not recorded which). The CDR3 DNA sequence: TGTGCCAGCAGTGGCGAGGCTTACAATGAGCAGTTCTTC. It specifies CASSGEAYNEQFF.